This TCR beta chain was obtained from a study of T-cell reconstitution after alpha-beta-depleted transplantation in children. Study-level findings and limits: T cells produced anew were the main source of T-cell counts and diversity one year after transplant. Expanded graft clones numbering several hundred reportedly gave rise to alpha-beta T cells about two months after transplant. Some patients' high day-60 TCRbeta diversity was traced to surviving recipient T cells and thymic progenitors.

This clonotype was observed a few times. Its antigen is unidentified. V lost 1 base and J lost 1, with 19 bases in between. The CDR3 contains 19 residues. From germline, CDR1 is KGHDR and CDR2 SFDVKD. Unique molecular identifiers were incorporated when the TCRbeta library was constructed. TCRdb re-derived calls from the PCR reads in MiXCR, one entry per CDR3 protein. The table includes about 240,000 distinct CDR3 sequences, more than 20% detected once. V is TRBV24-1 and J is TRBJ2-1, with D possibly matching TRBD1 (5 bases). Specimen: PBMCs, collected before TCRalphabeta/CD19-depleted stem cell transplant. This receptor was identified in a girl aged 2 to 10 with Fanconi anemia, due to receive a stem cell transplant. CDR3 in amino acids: CATSDLMGPRWGSYNEQFF. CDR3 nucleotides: TGTGCCACCAGTGATTTAATGGGGCCTCGCTGGGGATCCTACAATGAGCAGTTCTTC.